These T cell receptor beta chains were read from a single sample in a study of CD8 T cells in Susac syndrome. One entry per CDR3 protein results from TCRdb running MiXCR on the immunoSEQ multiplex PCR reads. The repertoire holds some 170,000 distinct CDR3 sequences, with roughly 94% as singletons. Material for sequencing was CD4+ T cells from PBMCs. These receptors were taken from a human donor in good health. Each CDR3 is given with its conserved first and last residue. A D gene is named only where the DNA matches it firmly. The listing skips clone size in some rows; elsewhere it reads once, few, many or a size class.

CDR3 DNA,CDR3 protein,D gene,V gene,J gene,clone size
TGCAGTGCTAGAGAAGGGACTAGCGGCACAGATACGCAGTATTTT,CSAREGTSGTDTQYF,TRBD2,TRBV20-1,TRBJ2-3,.
TGTGCCAGCAGACATAGCGGGAGGTCCACAGATACGCAGTATTTT,CASRHSGRSTDTQYF,TRBD2,TRBV28,TRBJ2-3,.
TGTGCCAGCTCACCAGGGGGTCATACGGGAGCGCACGAGCAGTACTTC,CASSPGGHTGAHEQYF,.,TRBV18,TRBJ2-7,.
TGCAGTGCTAGGACTCGGTGGAAAAATGAGCAGTTCTTC,CSARTRWKNEQFF,.,TRBV20-1,TRBJ2-1,.
TGTGCCAGCACCACAAAGGGTGAAGCTTTCTTT,CASTTKGEAFF,.,TRBV27,TRBJ1-1,.
TGCAGCGTTCGAAAACAGAACACTGAAGCTTTCTTT,CSVRKQNTEAFF,.,TRBV29-1,TRBJ1-1,.
TGTGCTGCTGGGACTAGCGGGAACACCGGGGAGCTGTTTTTT,CAAGTSGNTGELFF,TRBD2,TRBV30,TRBJ2-2,.
TGTGCCACCAGTGATTTCGAGGCCAGGATGAACACCGGGGAGCTGTTTTTT,CATSDFEARMNTGELFF,.,TRBV24-1,TRBJ2-2,.
TGTGCCAGCAGCCGACAGGGGCGGAACAATCAGCCCCAGCATTTT,CASSRQGRNNQPQHF,TRBD1,TRBV14,TRBJ1-5,.
TGTGCCAGCAGGCCGACTAGCGGGAGGGCCAACGAGCAGTACTTC,CASRPTSGRANEQYF,TRBD2,TRBV28,TRBJ2-7,.
TGTGCCAGCAGCTTAAAGGCAGATCAAGAGACCCAGTACTTC,CASSLKADQETQYF,.,TRBV7-3,TRBJ2-5,.
TGTGCCTGGAGTGTTAGAAACACCGGGGAGCTGTTTTTT,CAWSVRNTGELFF,.,TRBV30,TRBJ2-2,.
TGCGCCAGCAGCTATGGTAGCGGGAGTCACACCGGGGAGCTGTTTTTT,CASSYGSGSHTGELFF,TRBD2,TRBV5-1,TRBJ2-2,.
TGTGCCAGCAGATTAGCGGGAAGAGAGACCCAGTACTTC,CASRLAGRETQYF,TRBD2,TRBV6-2/TRBV6-3,TRBJ2-5,.
TGTGCCAGCAGCCGTCAGGGACGGGAGGGGGCTGAAGCTTTCTTT,CASSRQGREGAEAFF,.,TRBV5-4,TRBJ1-1,.
TGCAGCGTTGAAGAAGCGGGGCAGCCCCAGCATTTT,CSVEEAGQPQHF,.,TRBV29-1,TRBJ1-5,.
TGCGCCAGCAGCTTGGCTACAGGACAAGAGACCCAGTACTTC,CASSLATGQETQYF,.,TRBV5-1,TRBJ2-5,.
TGTGCCACCAGGCAAGGGACAACGAGGGGAGAGACCCAGTACTTC,CATRQGTTRGETQYF,.,TRBV15,TRBJ2-5,.
TGTGCCAGCAGTCCCCCCCGGACTAGCGGGAAGATGTCCTACAATGAGCAGTTCTTC,CASSPPRTSGKMSYNEQFF,TRBD2,TRBV27,TRBJ2-1,.
TGTGCCAGCTCACCACCGGCAGATACGCAGTATTTT,CASSPPADTQYF,.,TRBV18,TRBJ2-3,few
TGCAGCGTTGAAATCCCGGGACTAGCGGGTTACAATGAGCAGTTCTTC,CSVEIPGLAGYNEQFF,TRBD2,TRBV29-1,TRBJ2-1,.
TGTGCCAGTAGTATACTAGCGGGAGGGGTCGATACGCAGTATTTT,CASSILAGGVDTQYF,TRBD2,TRBV19,TRBJ2-3,.
TGCAGCGTTAAACCCGGGACGGGGAACACTGAAGCTTTCTTT,CSVKPGTGNTEAFF,.,TRBV29-1,TRBJ1-1,.
TGCGCCAGCAGCGTAAACAATGAGCAGTTCTTC,CASSVNNEQFF,.,TRBV5-1,TRBJ2-1,.
TGTGCCAGCAGCTTAAGGACTAGCGGGAGGATTGGGGCCAACGTCCTGACTTTC,CASSLRTSGRIGANVLTF,TRBD2,TRBV7-2,TRBJ2-6,.
TGTGCCAGCAGTCCAAGAGAAAAACTGTTTTTT,CASSPREKLFF,.,TRBV12-3/TRBV12-4,TRBJ1-4,.
TGTGCCAGCAGCTTAGGCAGCTTGGTTCGGGAGACCCAGTACTTC,CASSLGSLVRETQYF,.,TRBV7-9,TRBJ2-5,.
TGTGCCAGCTCACAGTTTGCGGTTAGGGCCGGTGACGAGCAGTACTTC,CASSQFAVRAGDEQYF,.,TRBV18,TRBJ2-7,.
TGCAGCGTTCACGGACAGGGAGGAACTGAAGCTTTCTTT,CSVHGQGGTEAFF,TRBD1,TRBV29-1,TRBJ1-1,.
TGTGCCAGCAGCTTAGACCTCCTAGCGGGGTCCTACGAGCAGTACTTC,CASSLDLLAGSYEQYF,TRBD2,TRBV7-2,TRBJ2-7,.
TGTGCCAGCAGTTTACAGGGGGGCAATCAGCCCCAGCATTTT,CASSLQGGNQPQHF,TRBD1,TRBV12-3/TRBV12-4,TRBJ1-5,few
TGTGCCAGCAGTCCGACAAACTCGGGAACTAACTATGGCTACACCTTC,CASSPTNSGTNYGYTF,.,TRBV12-3/TRBV12-4,TRBJ1-2,.
TGTGCCAGAAGTCCCGAGCGGACAGAGATACCAGATACGCAGTATTTT,CARSPERTEIPDTQYF,.,TRBV27,TRBJ2-3,once
TGCGCCAGCAGCCAAGAAACAGGGACCTACGAGCAGTACTTC,CASSQETGTYEQYF,.,TRBV4-3,TRBJ2-7,.
TGCAGTGCTGAGAAGGGTTGGGACACTGAAGCTTTCTTT,CSAEKGWDTEAFF,.,TRBV20-1,TRBJ1-1,.
TGCAGCGACTTCGTGGCTGAGGAGACCCAGTACTTC,CSDFVAEETQYF,.,TRBV29-1,TRBJ2-5,.
TGTGCCAGCAGTTCCTATATCGATCAGCCCCAGCATTTT,CASSSYIDQPQHF,.,TRBV27,TRBJ1-5,once
TGTGCCAGCAGTCGGACAGCCATGAACACTGAAGCTTTCTTT,CASSRTAMNTEAFF,.,TRBV7-2,TRBJ1-1,.
TGTGCCAGCAGCTTTACGCTAGCGGGAGGGCCGAGGAACAATGAGCAGTTCTTC,CASSFTLAGGPRNNEQFF,TRBD2,TRBV7-6,TRBJ2-1,.
TGTGCCAGCAGTTACTCGGGACAGCACACTGAAGCTTTCTTT,CASSYSGQHTEAFF,TRBD1,TRBV6-5,TRBJ1-1,.